The rows below give T cell receptor beta chains drawn from one sample of a study of T cells in Graves' hyperthyroidism and ophthalmopathy. MiXCR, applied by TCRdb to the multiplex PCR reads, yields one record per CDR3 protein. The sample lists roughly 740,000 distinct CDR3 sequences; approximately 16% were seen once. Input material: blood. The receptors were sampled from a man younger than 30 with Graves' hyperthyroidism. Both conserved end residues are part of each CDR3. The D gene is left open where the match is weak. Only part of the rows carry a size: once, few, many, or a class if the clone is expanded.

>TRBD2|TRBJ2-7|TRBV28|-
TGTGCCAGCAGTTTAAAACGGGAGGGACGGTCCCTCTACGAGCAGTACTTC
CASSLKREGRSLYEQYF
>-|TRBJ2-2|TRBV30|many
TGTGCCTGGAGTGTAGGCCTTGGAGGTTACACCGGGGAGCTGTTTTTT
CAWSVGLGGYTGELFF
>TRBD1|TRBJ2-5|TRBV20-1|-
TGCAGTGCTAGAGCCGGGGACAGTCGGGAGACCCAGTACTTC
CSARAGDSRETQYF
>TRBD2|TRBJ2-7|TRBV3-1|-
TGTGCCAGCAGCGGGGGGACTAGCGGGAGGTGGGGCGAGCAGTACTTC
CASSGGTSGRWGEQYF
>-|TRBJ2-3|TRBV12-3/TRBV12-4|few
TGTGCCAGCAGCCCCATGTGGACCTCCCTCGATACGCAGTATTTT
CASSPMWTSLDTQYF
>-|TRBJ1-2|TRBV20-1|few
TGCAGTGCTAATCTGGTCCTCTATGGCTACACCTTC
CSANLVLYGYTF
>TRBD1|TRBJ2-1|TRBV12-3/TRBV12-4|many
TGTGCCAGCAGTTTAGACGACAGGGGAATGAATGAGCAGTTCTTC
CASSLDDRGMNEQFF
>TRBD1|TRBJ1-2|TRBV6-2/TRBV6-3|once
TGTGCCAGCAAGGGGACAGTCTATGGCTACACCTTC
CASKGTVYGYTF
>TRBD2|TRBJ2-2|TRBV11-2|few
TGTGCCAGCAGCTTAGCCCCCCCTTTAGCGGGAGGGAGGACCGGGGAGCTGTTTTTT
CASSLAPPLAGGRTGELFF
>-|TRBJ1-1|TRBV12-3/TRBV12-4|many
TGTGCCAGCAGCTCGACAGGCTTCGACACTGAAGCTTTCTTT
CASSSTGFDTEAFF
>-|TRBJ2-7|TRBV13|many
TGTGCCAGCAGTCCAGGGGTTATCGGCTACGAGCAGTACTTC
CASSPGVIGYEQYF
>TRBD1|TRBJ2-5|TRBV6-1|many
TGTGCCAGCAGTGAAGGGCACAGGGGGGAGACCCAGTACTTC
CASSEGHRGETQYF
>-|TRBJ2-5|TRBV2|many
TGTGCCAGCAGTGAAAACTCCGGGTACCAAGAGACCCAGTACTTC
CASSENSGYQETQYF
>-|TRBJ2-7|TRBV28|many
TGTGCCAGCACGGAAAGGGACTACGAGCAGTACTTC
CASTERDYEQYF
>-|TRBJ2-7|TRBV7-8|many
TGTGCCAGCAGCTTAGGAGGGGCTTACGGCGAGCAGTACTTC
CASSLGGAYGEQYF
>TRBD2|TRBJ2-7|TRBV7-9|many
TGTGCCAGCAGCCCAGGACTAGCGGGAGGAAACTACGAGCAGTACTTC
CASSPGLAGGNYEQYF
>-|TRBJ1-5|TRBV9|many
TGTGCCAGCAGCGTATCGGGGAGCAATCAGCCCCAGCATTTT
CASSVSGSNQPQHF
>-|TRBJ1-1|TRBV20-1|many
TGCAGTGCTAGTGGAAGTGGAGGGAACACTGAAGCTTTCTTT
CSASGSGGNTEAFF
>TRBD2|TRBJ2-7|TRBV28|many
TGTGCCAGCAGCCCCTCTTCTAGCGGTCCCTACGAGCAGTACTTC
CASSPSSSGPYEQYF
>-|TRBJ2-2|TRBV2|-
TGTGCCAGCACAGATCGGGATAGACAGGGGGAGCTGTTTTTT
CASTDRDRQGELFF
>-|TRBJ1-1|TRBV29-1|-
TGCAGCGTTGAAGATCCCCCGACGGGGGCTGAAGCTTTCTTT
CSVEDPPTGAEAFF
>-|TRBJ2-1|TRBV7-9|many
TGTGCCAGCAGCGGTAATGACAATGAGCAGTTCTTC
CASSGNDNEQFF
>TRBD1|TRBJ1-3|TRBV28|-
TGTGCCAGCAGTTTCGACAGGGAATCGAGAAACACCATATATTTT
CASSFDRESRNTIYF
>TRBD2|TRBJ2-3|TRBV29-1|many
TGCAGCGTTGCGGCGCGGGAGTATTCAGATACGCAGTATTTT
CSVAAREYSDTQYF
>TRBD2|TRBJ2-7|TRBV4-1|-
TGCGCCAGCAGCCAAGGACTAGCGGGAGAGAGCTCCTACGAGCAGTACTTC
CASSQGLAGESSYEQYF
>-|TRBJ2-2|TRBV12-3/TRBV12-4|-
TGTGCCAGCAGTTTAACCCAGACGAACACCGGGGAGCTGTTTTTT
CASSLTQTNTGELFF
>-|TRBJ1-1|TRBV9|-
TGTGCCAGCAGCGTAGGCCAACTCATGAACACTGAAGCTTTCTTT
CASSVGQLMNTEAFF
>-|TRBJ2-6|TRBV11-3|-
TGTGCCAGCAGCTCAGCTACAGCAGCCGACTCTGGGGCCAACGTCCTGACTTTC
CASSSATAADSGANVLTF
>-|TRBJ2-3|TRBV11-3|many
TGTGCCAGCAGCCCAGACCCTATTGGGGATACGCAGTATTTT
CASSPDPIGDTQYF
>-|TRBJ1-2|TRBV27|-
TGTGCCATCCCTAACTATGGCTACACCTTC
CAIPNYGYTF
>-|TRBJ1-3|TRBV11-2|-
TGTGCCAGCAGCTCGACAGGACTCTCTGGAAACACCATATATTTT
CASSSTGLSGNTIYF
>-|TRBJ1-5|TRBV9|many
TGTGCCAGCAGCGTAGGGCAGAGCAATCAGCCCCAGCATTTT
CASSVGQSNQPQHF
>TRBD1|TRBJ2-2|TRBV6-1|many
TGTGCCAGCACAAGAGGGACAGGGCACACCGGGGAGCTGTTTTTT
CASTRGTGHTGELFF
>TRBD2|TRBJ2-1|TRBV4-1|few
TGCGCCAGCAGCCAAGATGGGGGGGGGAGTTACTACAATGAGCAGTTCTTC
CASSQDGGGSYYNEQFF
>-|TRBJ2-1|TRBV20-1|many
TGCAGTGTTCGGACAGACAATGAGCAGTTCTTC
CSVRTDNEQFF
>-|TRBJ2-5|TRBV20-1|many
TGCAGTGCTGCTTTGGAAGGGGTAGAGACCCAGTACTTC
CSAALEGVETQYF
>TRBD2|TRBJ2-5|TRBV5-1|many
TGCGCCAGCAGCATAACCCCCTTAGCGGGAGAGACCCAGTACTTC
CASSITPLAGETQYF
>-|TRBJ1-5|TRBV6-1|many
TGTGCCAGCAGTGAATGGATGGCAGGGGCGCCCCAGCATTTT
CASSEWMAGAPQHF
>-|TRBJ1-1|TRBV30|few
TGTGCCTGGACAGGGTGGGAGAACACTGAAGCTTTCTTT
CAWTGWENTEAFF
>-|TRBJ1-1|TRBV6-5|many
TGTGCCAGCAGTTACCGGGACGGGAACACTGAAGCTTTCTTT
CASSYRDGNTEAFF
>TRBD1|TRBJ1-2|TRBV28|-
TGTGCCAGCGTGGCCGGACAGGGACACTATGGCTACACCTTC
CASVAGQGHYGYTF